Sequencing of this T cell receptor beta chain was carried out in a study of OX40 agonist ivuxolimab in advanced cancers. The CDR3 is 11 amino acids. The germline CDR1 and CDR2 sequences are MNHEY and SVGAGI. Deletions cut 8 bases from V and 12 bases from J, with 17 bases between. The protocol was immunoSEQ multiplex PCR, while the TCRdb copy is restricted to in-frame clones and leaves out a portion. Here the sample spans about 71,000 clones, less than 90% being singletons. The receptor comes from an adult with an advanced solid tumor such as melanoma, head and neck, liver or kidney cancer. This chain joins TRBV6-5 and TRBJ2-7; tentatively, D is TRBD1 (6 bases). Source: CD4+ or CD8+ T cells sorted from blood, taken in a trial of the OX40 agonist ivuxolimab. CDR3 sequence: CASGVQGILYF. The CDR3 DNA reads TGTGCCAGCGGAGTTCAGGGGATTTTGTACTTC.